Below, 25 T cell receptor beta chains from the same sample are listed, as sequenced in a study of vaccination effects on CD4 cells after COVID-19. For these TCRs, the target antigens are not known. CD4+ T cell isolation took place after more than eight days of culture. Each participant received a vaccine that was either BNT162b2 or mRNA-1273, given as two doses. Repertoires were generated with immunoSEQ multiplex PCR, while TCRdb's copy carries only in-frame clones and drops some. The sample yields 45,000 to 60,000 clones, about three quarters seen once. The sequenced sample was CD4+ T cells from PBMCs cultured without peptide, obtained after COVID-19 vaccination. All receptors derive from a human donor who received a COVID-19 vaccine.

The J gene is TRBJ2-1, the V gene TRBV4-2; TRBD2 might be the D (6 bases). V lost 7 bases and J lost 0, with 10 bases in between. Per the germline V gene, CDR1 is LGHNA and CDR2 is YNFKEQ. CDR3 length equals 14 residues. The CDR3: CASTTRGSYNEQFF. The CDR3 DNA reads TGTGCCAGCACGACTAGGGGCTCCTACAATGAGCAGTTCTTC.

The chain uses TRBV5-4 and TRBJ2-4; TRBD2 might be the D (5 bases). The V gene lost 1 base and the J gene lost 0 bases, with 8 bases spanning the gap. The CDR3 is 15 residues long. The germline V gene encodes CDR1 SGHNT and CDR2 YYREEE (reference sequence). The CDR3 region has the DNA TGTGCCAGCAGCTTGTGGGAGCCAGCCAAAAACATTCAGTACTTC. Protein product: CASSLWEPAKNIQYF.

A few counts support this clone. The chain couples TRBV23-1 to TRBJ1-1; D not resolved. TRBV23-1 has ORF status, its function being uncertain. This CDR3 comprises 13 residues. Trimming took 0 bases from V and 9 from J, leaving 11 bases between them. The CDR3 bases are TGCGCCAGCAGTCAATCGTGGAAACGGAAAGCTTTCTTT. Translating gives CASSQSWKRKAFF.

This chain's CDR3 is CASSLSWGTGGTGELFF. CDR3 nucleotides: TGTGCCAGCAGTTTGTCTTGGGGGACAGGGGGCACCGGGGAGCTGTTTTTT. This sequence joins TRBV28 and TRBJ2-2; 11 positions agree with TRBD1. V lost 3 bases, J lost 4 bases, and 7 bases stayed unmatched. The CDR3 has 17 amino acids. Looked up from germline, CDR1 is MDHEN and CDR2 is SYDVKM.

The chain employs TRBV5-6 and TRBJ2-7, with 12 bases identical to TRBD2. The CDR3 is made up of 18 amino acids. Per the germline V gene, CDR1 is SGHDT and CDR2 is YYEEEE. Trimming removed 3 bases from V and 6 bases from J; junction bases left unmatched: 16. CDR3 in DNA: TGTGCCAGCAGCTCGATACTAGCGGGGGGTTCCCGGTCGGGCGAGCAGTACTTC. It translates to CASSSILAGGSRSGEQYF.

The rearrangement uses TRBV25-1 and TRBJ2-1; no definite D call. The V gene's germline CDR1 is MGHDK and CDR2 SYGVNS. The ends were cut back, 1 base at V and 0 bases at J, with 13 bases in the middle. The CDR3 is made up of 17 amino acids. The CDR3 DNA follows: TGTGCCAGCAGTGAATCCGGCGTTCCCAGCTCCTACAATGAGCAGTTCTTC. It is translated as CASSESGVPSSYNEQFF.

In nucleotides, the CDR3 is TGTGCCAGTAGTATAGTCCCGGAAAAACTGTTTTTT. Protein: CASSIVPEKLFF. The V call is TRBV19, the J call TRBJ1-4; D is unresolved. Trimming took 1 base from V and 8 from J, leaving 5 bases between them. The CDR3 length is 12 residues. Germline V gene sequence: CDR1 LNHDA, CDR2 SQIVND (reference sequence).

V is TRBV27 and J is TRBJ2-1; D is uncertain. Germline CDR1 and CDR2: MNHEY and SMNVEV (reference sequence). This CDR3 is built from 18 residues. Trimming pared 1 base from V and 6 bases from J, leaving 22 bases between. The CDR3 nucleotides are TGTGCCAGCAGTTTATGGTCCCGGGCTTTCGGTAGAGGCAATGAGCAGTTCTTC. Encoded protein: CASSLWSRAFGRGNEQFF.

The V call is TRBV7-9, the J call TRBJ2-5, with TRBD2 matching 12 bases. V gave up 5 bases and J gave up 1 base; unmatched junction bases: 14. This CDR3 has 19 residues. Germline values: CDR1 SEHNR, CDR2 FQNEAQ (reference sequence). The CDR3 DNA reads TGTGCCAGCAGCCAGGGAGGACTAGCGGGACCAAAACTCCAAGAGACCCAGTACTTC. The encoded protein is CASSQGGLAGPKLQETQYF.

This clone was seen a few times. The chain links TRBV6-5 to TRBJ2-5; the D gene is possibly TRBD1 (6 bases). Trimming removed 7 bases from V and 1 base from J, with 13 bases in between. Germline V lookup: CDR1 MNHEY, CDR2 SVGAGI. The CDR3 sequence is 14 residues long. The CDR3 sequence is CASTRTGFQETQYF. The CDR3, as DNA: TGTGCCAGCACCAGAACAGGGTTCCAAGAGACCCAGTACTTC.

The chain employs TRBV7-2 and TRBJ2-3, with D maybe TRBD2 (5 bases). V shed 5 bases and J shed 9 bases, with 15 bases lying between them. The CDR3 consists of 13 residues. CDR1 SGHTA and CDR2 FQGNSA come from the germline V gene. The CDR3 here is CASSDTHSDTQYF. The CDR3 bases are TGTGCCAGCAGCGATACTCATAGCGACACGCAGTATTTT. The full variable domain, in which reference TRBV7-2 and TRBJ2-3 provide the parts outside the CDR3, is GAGVSQSPSNKVTEKGKDVELRCDPISGHTALYWYRQSLGQGLEFLIYFQGNSAPDKSGLPSDRFSAERTGGSVSTLTIQRTQQEDSAVYLCASSDTHSDTQYFGPGTRLTVL.

The chain is built from TRBV6-6 and TRBJ1-4; D unclear. CDR3 size: 14 residues. The germline V gene has CDR1 MNHNY and CDR2 SVGAGI (reference sequence). V lost 2 bases, J lost 5 bases, and 9 bases lay in between. This CDR3 reads CASSYPGGNEKLFF. CDR3 DNA sequence: TGTGCCAGCAGTTACCCTGGCGGGAATGAAAAACTGTTTTTT.

The chain joins TRBV10-3 to TRBJ1-1; 7 bases map to TRBD1. This CDR3 region has 14 residues. In germline, CDR1 is ENHRY, CDR2 SYGVKD. V was clipped by 6 bases and J by 5 bases; unmatched bases: 9. DNA of the CDR3: TGTGCCATCAGAGGGACAGATTTTGCTACTGAAGCTTTCTTT. Translated, it gives CAIRGTDFATEAFF.

V gene TRBV19 combines with J gene TRBJ2-5, with TRBD2 matching 10 bases. V gave up 1 base and J gave up 1 base; unmatched junction bases: 0. CDR3 length: 15 amino acids. CDR1 is LNHDA, CDR2 SQIVND, per germline (reference sequence). CDR3 region: CASSIGTSGQETQYF. In nucleotides, the CDR3 is TGTGCCAGTAGTATAGGGACTAGCGGCCAAGAGACCCAGTACTTC.

The chain carries TRBV2 and TRBJ1-1, with D perhaps matching TRBD1 (5 bases). Germline CDR1 is SNHLY and CDR2 is FYNNEI. The CDR3 length is 14 residues. V dropped 7 bases and J dropped 3 bases, with 15 bases sitting between them. Here the CDR3 reads CASKVVRAHTEAFF. For the CDR3, the DNA is TGTGCCAGCAAGGTTGTCAGGGCTCACACTGAAGCTTTCTTT.

This clone was found a few times. The chain employs TRBV14 and TRBJ2-3; a weak D match, TRBD1 (5 bases). In germline, CDR1 is SGHDN, CDR2 FVKESK. The CDR3 is made up of 15 amino acids. V was cut by 0 bases and J by 5 bases, with 12 bases left in between. CDR3 in DNA: TGTGCCAGCAGCCAAGAAGGGTGGGGCGGAGATACGCAGTATTTT. It codes for CASSQEGWGGDTQYF.

This clone was counted a few times. V and J are TRBV7-2 and TRBJ2-2, with a possible D match to TRBD1 (5 bases). Germline V gene lookup returns CDR1 SGHTA and CDR2 FQGNSA. There are 15 residues in the CDR3. V dropped 3 bases and J dropped 6 bases, with 14 bases sitting between them. The CDR3 bases are TGTGCCAGCAGCTTCACGCAGGGTTCCGCCGGGGAGCTGTTTTTT. It yields the protein CASSFTQGSAGELFF.

V usage is TRBV5-4 and J usage is TRBJ2-7; 11 nucleotides agree with TRBD2. This CDR3 comprises 13 residues. Losses at the gene ends were 4 bases for V and 8 bases for J; bases not matched to a gene: 5. Per the germline V gene, CDR1 is SGHNT and CDR2 is YYREEE (reference sequence). In DNA form, the CDR3 reads TGTGCCAGCAGCCCGGGGACTAGCGGAAAGCAGTACTTC. Translating it yields CASSPGTSGKQYF.

The chain is built from TRBV7-7 and TRBJ1-1; D is unresolved. The CDR3 is made up of 13 amino acids. Trimming pared 3 bases from V and 6 bases from J, leaving 11 bases between. CDR1 SSHAT and CDR2 FNYEAQ come from the germline V gene (reference sequence). The CDR3 nucleotides are TGTGCCAGCAGCTTGAGCCGGTCCGCTGAAGCTTTCTTT. Encoded protein: CASSLSRSAEAFF.

The chain is built from TRBV2 and TRBJ2-2; the match to TRBD1 covers 7 bases. The CDR3 has 15 residues. Unmatched junction bases numbered 7, after V lost 5 bases and J lost 4 bases. Germline lookup yields CDR1 SNHLY and CDR2 FYNNEI. The DNA of the CDR3 is TGTGCCAGCAGTAGAACAGGGGTAATCACCGGGGAGCTGTTTTTT. Translating it yields CASSRTGVITGELFF.

This chain links TRBV7-2 with TRBJ1-2; 7 positions match TRBD1. Germline V gives CDR1 SGHTA, CDR2 FQGNSA. This CDR3 comprises 14 residues. V shed 3 bases and J 7 bases; nucleotides not matched to a gene: 8. CDR3 sequence reads: CASSFLTGEGGYTF. The CDR3 DNA reads TGTGCCAGCAGCTTTTTAACAGGGGAGGGTGGCTACACCTTC.

The rearrangement joins TRBV4-1 to TRBJ1-6, with D perhaps TRBD1 (5 bases). Trimming stripped 4 bases from V and 10 bases from J, with 17 bases between. Germline CDR1 and CDR2: MGHRA and YSYEKL. This CDR3 spans 15 amino acids. The CDR3 DNA follows: TGCGCCAGCAGCCGGCCGGGAGGGGAAAGATCACCCCTCCACTTT. It is translated as CASSRPGGERSPLHF.

This chain joins TRBV5-6 and TRBJ2-2; D could derive from TRBD1 or TRBD2 (5 bases each). This CDR3 has 17 amino acids. Per the germline V gene, CDR1 is SGHDT and CDR2 is YYEEEE. Deletions cut 3 bases from V and 2 bases from J, with 17 bases between. Here the CDR3 DNA reads TGTGCCAGCAGCTATTTTGGGGGTAAAGGAAACACCGGGGAGCTGTTTTTT. Amino acid sequence: CASSYFGGKGNTGELFF.

This clone was counted between two and nine times. The V call is TRBV21-1, the J call TRBJ1-3. TRBV21-1 is given as a pseudogene. This CDR3 spans 16 amino acids. In DNA form, the CDR3 reads TGTGCCAGCAGCAAAGGTAGGCAATTCTCTGGAAACACCATATATTTT. Amino acid sequence: CASSKGRQFSGNTIYF.

The CDR3: CSVEGQPTTGDLYGYTF. CDR3 bases: TGCAGCGTTGAAGGTCAACCTACGACAGGGGATTTATATGGCTACACCTTC. This sequence joins TRBV29-1 and TRBJ1-2, with TRBD1 identical over 8 bases. In germline, CDR1 is SQVTM, CDR2 ANQGSEA. The CDR3 loop spans 17 amino acids. Unmatched junction bases numbered 15, after V lost 1 base and J lost 5 bases.